This entry lists 11 T cell receptor beta chains sequenced from one sample in a study of blood T cell repertoires in COVID-19. Assay used: immunoSEQ multiplex PCR; TCRdb lists only in-frame clones, some missing. Among roughly 200,000 clones, 65% to 90% were seen once, and the ten largest hold about 13%. Sequenced: peripheral blood. The receptors were sampled from a human donor in a cohort sampled during active COVID-19.

The chain couples TRBV6-5 to TRBJ2-5; possibly TRBD1 for D (6 bases). The CDR3 is made up of 14 amino acids. V lost 6 bases and J 9 bases, leaving 20 bases between the germline ends. The germline V gene encodes CDR1 MNHEY and CDR2 SVGAGI. CDR3 nucleotides: TGTGCCAGCAGAGTACCAGGGGCGCCCGGGCCCCAGTACTTC. The encoded protein is CASRVPGAPGPQYF.

The rearrangement uses TRBV11-2 and TRBJ2-1; possible D gene TRBD1, 6 bases. Germline loops: CDR1 SGHAT, CDR2 FQNNGV. CDR3 size: 15 residues. V dropped 4 bases and J dropped 1 base, with 11 bases sitting between them. The CDR3 nucleotides are TGTGCCAGCAGCTCAGTACAGGGATCCTACAATGAGCAGTTCTTC. Protein sequence: CASSSVQGSYNEQFF.

The genes are TRBV7-2 and TRBJ2-3; TRBD2 might be the D (6 bases). Trimming shortened V by 6 bases and J by 4 bases, and 8 bases separated the two germline ends. Germline-derived CDR1 and CDR2 are SGHTA and FQGNSA. CDR3 length: 12 residues. The CDR3 is CASRRDADTQYF. In nucleotides, the CDR3 is TGTGCCAGCAGGCGGGATGCAGATACGCAGTATTTT.

The chain is built from TRBV15 and TRBJ2-1, with 9 bases that match TRBD2. V gave up 0 bases and J gave up 1 base; unmatched junction bases: 7. The CDR3 loop spans 18 amino acids. Germline V CDR1 and CDR2: LNHNV, YYDKDF (reference sequence). The chain's CDR3 is CATSRDFGLAGSYNEQFF. The CDR3 DNA is TGTGCCACCAGCAGAGATTTCGGGCTAGCGGGGTCCTACAATGAGCAGTTCTTC.

The chain is built from TRBV7-9 and TRBJ2-2, with 8 nucleotides matching TRBD2. The CDR3 has 18 amino acids. V gave up 4 bases and J gave up 2 bases; unmatched junction bases: 12. Germline V CDR1 and CDR2: SEHNR, FQNEAQ (reference sequence). CDR3 protein: CASSSLGLTSVNTGELFF. The CDR3 nucleotides read TGTGCCAGCAGCTCCCTAGGTCTGACTAGCGTTAACACCGGGGAGCTGTTTTTT. The full variable domain, in which reference TRBV7-9 and TRBJ2-2 provide the parts outside the CDR3, is DTGVSQNPRHKITKRGQNVTFRCDPISEHNRLYWYRQTLGQGPEFLTYFQNEAQLEKSRLLSDRFSAERPKGSFSTLEIQRTEQGDSAMYLCASSSLGLTSVNTGELFFGEGSRLTVL.

This clone was detected once. The CDR3 DNA reads as TGTGCCAGCAGTTTACAGGCAAACTATGGCTACACCTTC. Its translation: CASSLQANYGYTF. The chain employs TRBV27 and TRBJ1-2, with unresolved D. CDR3 length: 13 residues. Trimming left V 2 bases short and J 2 bases short, with 6 bases between. Germline lookup yields CDR1 MNHEY and CDR2 SMNVEV (reference sequence).

This clone was seen once. V and J are TRBV28 and TRBJ2-1; TRBD2 agrees at 8 bases. There are 20 residues in the CDR3. V lost 5 bases to trimming and J lost 4 bases; unmatched junction nucleotides: 22. Germline V gene data show CDR1 as MDHEN and CDR2 as SYDVKM. CDR3 DNA: TGTGCCAGCAGTGCCGCTGGGCTAGCGGGCTATGTACGCGGGTACAATGAGCAGTTCTTC. Translated, it gives CASSAAGLAGYVRGYNEQFF. Full variable domain (outside the CDR3, taken from reference TRBV28 and TRBJ2-1): DVKVTQSSRYLVKRTGEKVFLECVQDMDHENMFWYRQDPGLGLRLIYFSYDVKMKEKGDIPEGYSVSREKKERFSLILESASTNQTSMYLCASSAAGLAGYVRGYNEQFFGPGTRLTVL.

The chain links TRBV3-1 (or the pseudogene TRBV3-2) to TRBJ2-7; 10 positions agree with TRBD2. This CDR3 comprises 15 residues. Per the germline V gene, CDR1 is LGHDT and CDR2 is YNNKEL (reference sequence). V lost 6 bases and J lost 5; bases outside the gene matches: 10. The CDR3, as DNA: TGTGCCAGCAGAAATAGCGGGAGGTTTCCCGACGAGCAGTACTTC. Protein product: CASRNSGRFPDEQYF.

The gene calls are TRBV6-5 and TRBJ2-3, with 9 bases aligning to TRBD2. The CDR3 spans 15 residues. V trimming: 6 bases; J trimming: 5 bases; junction bases outside the gene matches: 9. Germline loops: CDR1 MNHEY, CDR2 SVGAGI. The DNA for the CDR3 is TGTGCCAGCAGGCCCTTAGCGGGAGTTGGAGATACGCAGTATTTT. This codes for CASRPLAGVGDTQYF.

V and J are TRBV7-9 and TRBJ2-1, with TRBD1 matching over 11 bases. V was pared by 5 bases and J by 6 bases, with 3 bases of the junction left unmatched. Germline CDR1 is SEHNR and CDR2 is FQNEAQ (reference sequence). The CDR3 contains 14 residues. The CDR3 nucleotides read TGTGCCAGCAGCCCGGGGACAGGGGGCAATGAGCAGTTCTTC. It encodes CASSPGTGGNEQFF.

This clone was counted a few times. The V gene is TRBV7-9, the J gene TRBJ2-1; possible D gene TRBD1, 6 bases. Germline CDR1 is SEHNR and CDR2 is FQNEAQ (reference sequence). The CDR3 has 16 amino acids. V lost 2 bases, J lost 7 bases, and 18 bases lay in between. The CDR3 DNA sequence: TGTGCCAGCAGCTTAACCGAGGGGGTTTTGAAAAATGAGCAGTTCTTC. It yields the protein CASSLTEGVLKNEQFF.